The 9 T cell receptor beta chains presented below share a single source sample, sequenced in a study of T and B cells in COVID-19 patients. From blood, about 240-550 ng of genomic DNA served as TRB template. Multiplex PCR with BIOMED2 TRB-A/B primer pools amplified TRB rearrangements. MiXCR, run by TCRdb on the multiplex PCR reads, gives a single entry per CDR3 protein. In the table there are fewer than 15,000 distinct CDR3 sequences, 29% of which are singletons. Input material: blood. The source of these receptors is a human donor who had recovered from COVID-19.

The V call is TRBV6-6, the J call TRBJ2-7, with 10 bases matching TRBD1. The CDR3 is 14 amino acids. The junction had 8 bases not matched to a gene; V was cut back by 7 bases and J by 5 bases. CDR1 MNHNY and CDR2 SVGAGI come from the germline V gene (reference sequence). For the CDR3, the DNA is TGTGCCAGCACCCCGGGACAGGGGAGGGACGAGCAGTACTTC. Its translation: CASTPGQGRDEQYF.

This clonotype has at least ten counts. The chain combines TRBV27 with TRBJ2-7; no reliable D call. Germline lookup yields CDR1 MNHEY and CDR2 SMNVEV (reference sequence). V gave up 8 bases and J gave up 1 base, with 12 bases separating them. CDR3 length: 13 amino acids. This CDR3 is CASQRLGSYEQYF. The CDR3 DNA sequence: TGTGCCAGCCAACGTCTCGGTTCCTACGAGCAGTACTTC.

This clonotype qualifies as medium-sized (0.01 to 0.1%). The rearrangement links TRBV19 to TRBJ2-7, with TRBD2 matching over 7 bases. Germline V gene sequence: CDR1 LNHDA, CDR2 SQIVND (reference sequence). This CDR3 has 16 amino acids. After removal of 1 base from V and 5 bases from J, the junction contained 11 bases not matched to a gene. CDR3 in DNA: TGTGCCAGTAGTATAGCCCCGGCTAGCGGAGGCCACGAGCAGTACTTC. Amino acids: CASSIAPASGGHEQYF.

This clonotype appeared a single time. This may arise from a read error, as a much more abundant clone is one base away. V gene TRBV27 combines with J gene TRBJ2-7; D could derive from TRBD1 or TRBD2 (5 bases each). The CDR3 is 13 residues long. Per germline, CDR1 MNHEY and CDR2 SMNVEV (reference sequence). Trimming took 7 bases from V and 4 from J, leaving 14 bases between them. The CDR3 DNA sequence: TGTGCCAGCACTTCGGGGCCGAGGTACGAGCAGTACTTC. As protein: CASTSGPRYEQYF.

Judged by abundance, this clonotype is medium-sized. V gene TRBV29-1 combines with J gene TRBJ2-7; D gene uncertain. Trimming cost V 5 bases and J 6 bases, with 17 bases left between them. CDR3 length: 13 residues. Germline-derived CDR1 and CDR2 are SQVTM and ANQGSEA. Written as DNA, the CDR3 is TGCAGCGTTTCCCCACAGCCCCCCTTCGAGCAGTACTTC. Its translation: CSVSPQPPFEQYF.

The chain couples TRBV11-2 to TRBJ2-3, with TRBD2 as a possible D gene (5 bases). Looked up from germline, CDR1 is SGHAT and CDR2 is FQNNGV. The CDR3 sequence is 15 residues long. The V gene lost 5 bases and the J gene lost 0 bases, with 12 bases spanning the gap. The CDR3 protein is CASSPQQRSTDTQYF. The CDR3 region has the DNA TGTGCCAGCAGCCCGCAGCAGCGGAGCACAGATACGCAGTATTTT.

By sample fraction, this clonotype is medium-sized. The chain recombines TRBV15 with TRBJ2-1, with 10 bases aligning to TRBD1. Looked up from germline, CDR1 is LNHNV and CDR2 is YYDKDF (reference sequence). The ends lost 4 bases at V and 7 bases at J; junction bases unmatched: 10. This CDR3 is built from 16 residues. The CDR3 sequence: CATSILRTGGGNEQFF. The DNA for the CDR3 is TGTGCCACCAGCATCCTCCGGACAGGGGGGGGTAATGAGCAGTTCTTC.

For this clonotype: A read error may be the cause here, since a much bigger clone is one base away. The chain employs TRBV19 and TRBJ1-2; D perhaps matches TRBD1 (6 bases). This CDR3 has 11 amino acids. From germline, CDR1 is LNHDA and CDR2 SQIVND (reference sequence). CDR3 DNA: TGTGCCAGTAGTAACAGGGAAGGCTTCACCTTC. Translation: CASSNREGFTF.

CDR3 sequence: CASSRQSSNQPQHF. The CDR3 DNA reads as TGTGCCAGCAGTCGGCAGTCTAGCAATCAGCCCCAGCATTTT. The V gene is TRBV6-1, the J gene TRBJ1-5; D remains ambiguous. CDR1 is MNHNS and CDR2 is SASEGT in the germline V gene. CDR3 size: 14 residues. With 5 bases removed from V and 0 bases from J, the gap between germline ends came to 8 bases.